The rows below give T cell receptor beta chains drawn from one sample of a study of T cell responses to AZD1222 COVID-19 vaccine. Sequencing was performed with immunoSEQ multiplex PCR; in TCRdb, only in-frame clones are kept and a portion is missing. The repertoire holds more than 95,000 clones, with roughly 90% as singletons. The specimen was peripheral blood, collected on day 0 of AZD1222 vaccination. These TCRs come from an adult in good health. CDR3s include the opening cysteine and the closing phenylalanine or tryptophan. Fields, in order: V gene, CDR3 length, J gene, CDR3 protein.

v_gene: TRBV3-1/TRBV3-2
len: 16
j_gene: TRBJ1-2
CDR3aa: CASSQEGTGANYGYTF

v_gene: TRBV19
len: 12
j_gene: TRBJ1-1
CDR3aa: CASSLAGGTAFF

v_gene: TRBV21-1
len: 13
j_gene: TRBJ1-3
CDR3aa: CASSKGGWYTIYF

v_gene: TRBV14
len: 11
j_gene: TRBJ2-7
CDR3aa: CASSTGYEQYF

v_gene: TRBV24-1
len: 14
j_gene: TRBJ2-7
CDR3aa: CATSDYRSSYEQYF

v_gene: TRBV10-3
len: 12
j_gene: TRBJ2-7
CDR3aa: CAIRGSSYEQYF

v_gene: TRBV2
len: 15
j_gene: TRBJ1-2
CDR3aa: CACSGTEASVYGYTF

v_gene: TRBV27
len: 15
j_gene: TRBJ2-7
CDR3aa: CASSSAGGFSYEQYF

v_gene: TRBV4-3
len: 15
j_gene: TRBJ1-4
CDR3aa: CASSHLGRGHEKLFF

v_gene: TRBV5-1
len: 14
j_gene: TRBJ2-7
CDR3aa: CASRRGTGPYEQYF

v_gene: TRBV6-5
len: 15
j_gene: TRBJ2-2
CDR3aa: CASGREGLGIGELFF

v_gene: TRBV5-1
len: 15
j_gene: TRBJ2-5
CDR3aa: CASSRMGQNQETQYF

v_gene: TRBV7-9
len: 13
j_gene: TRBJ1-6
CDR3aa: CASSLNRGTPLHF

v_gene: TRBV24-1
len: 16
j_gene: TRBJ2-1
CDR3aa: CATSVSGTGVSDEQFF

v_gene: TRBV19
len: 16
j_gene: TRBJ1-4
CDR3aa: CATQDLSGAVNEKLFF

v_gene: TRBV28
len: 14
j_gene: TRBJ1-1
CDR3aa: CASSPIETGSGAFF

v_gene: TRBV18
len: 16
j_gene: TRBJ2-2
CDR3aa: CASSLGTGDNTGELFF

v_gene: TRBV11-2
len: 16
j_gene: TRBJ1-4
CDR3aa: CASSSVTGGLGEKLFF

v_gene: TRBV6-2/TRBV6-3
len: 12
j_gene: TRBJ2-3
CDR3aa: CASSYVADTQYF

v_gene: TRBV6-5
len: 13
j_gene: TRBJ1-1
CDR3aa: CASLGQMNTEAFF

v_gene: TRBV9
len: 14
j_gene: TRBJ2-7
CDR3aa: CASSGAGEGYEQYF

v_gene: TRBV5-6
len: 14
j_gene: TRBJ1-2
CDR3aa: CASSLTAVVAGYTF

v_gene: TRBV27
len: 14
j_gene: TRBJ1-4
CDR3aa: CASSWGQGNEKLFF

v_gene: TRBV3-1/TRBV3-2
len: 15
j_gene: TRBJ2-5
CDR3aa: CASSRGYSYEETQYF

v_gene: TRBV3-1/TRBV3-2
len: 16
j_gene: TRBJ2-3
CDR3aa: CASSPRTRGFADTQYF

v_gene: TRBV13
len: 14
j_gene: TRBJ1-4
CDR3aa: CASSLAQDNEKLFF

v_gene: TRBV24-1
len: 13
j_gene: TRBJ2-7
CDR3aa: CATSDLRGYEQYF

v_gene: TRBV4-1
len: 14
j_gene: TRBJ2-7
CDR3aa: CASSQVQGNYEQYF

v_gene: TRBV10-3
len: 13
j_gene: TRBJ2-4
CDR3aa: CAIRDLAKNIQYF

v_gene: TRBV28
len: 17
j_gene: TRBJ2-5
CDR3aa: CARSTRTMFIFDETQYF

v_gene: TRBV11-2
len: 13
j_gene: TRBJ2-1
CDR3aa: CASSLAEDNEQFF

v_gene: TRBV19
len: 17
j_gene: TRBJ1-1
CDR3aa: CASSIATAGQGYSEAFF

v_gene: TRBV7-9
len: 14
j_gene: TRBJ2-7
CDR3aa: CASSAGGSSYEQYF

v_gene: TRBV5-8
len: 15
j_gene: TRBJ1-5
CDR3aa: CASNTVGGDNQPQHF

v_gene: TRBV6-5
len: 13
j_gene: TRBJ1-5
CDR3aa: CASSDSFNQPQHF

v_gene: TRBV9
len: 13
j_gene: TRBJ2-4
CDR3aa: CASSVGGANIQYF

v_gene: TRBV5-1
len: 14
j_gene: TRBJ1-1
CDR3aa: CASSPTALATEAFF

v_gene: TRBV24-1
len: 19
j_gene: TRBJ2-7
CDR3aa: CATSDGQGDSLWAYYEQYF

v_gene: TRBV9
len: 13
j_gene: TRBJ2-1
CDR3aa: CASSQTEYNEQFF

v_gene: TRBV3-1/TRBV3-2
len: 15
j_gene: TRBJ2-1
CDR3aa: CASSPSGLSYNEQFF

v_gene: TRBV18
len: 15
j_gene: TRBJ2-7
CDR3aa: CASSPPIREGYEQYF